This entry lists 2 T cell receptor beta chains sequenced from one sample in a study of human T cells and chemical hapten exposure. Time point: healthy volunteer bleed at 2 weeks. Extraction yielded total RNA from whole blood (unfractionated). TCRdb itself ran the RACE reads through MiXCR, one entry per CDR3 protein. Among 130,000 or so distinct CDR3 sequences listed, 8.5% to 9.5% were seen once. Material for sequencing was whole blood. These receptors were collected from a male donor in good health. Some clones in this sample may be carry-over from other donors' samples.

This chain connects TRBV5-1 to TRBJ1-1; D is unclear. The CDR3 length is 14 residues. V was shortened by 4 bases and J by 0 bases, with 10 bases between the two germline ends. Germline CDR1 SGHRS, CDR2 YFSETQ. CDR3 in amino acids: CASSLTEMNTEAFF. The CDR3 DNA sequence: TGCGCCAGCAGCCTTACAGAGATGAACACTGAAGCTTTCTTT.

This clonotype was seen many times. J is TRBJ1-6 and V is TRBV7-6, with 8 bases identical to TRBD1. In germline, CDR1 is SGHVS, CDR2 FNYEAQ. The CDR3 sequence is 14 residues long. Losses at the gene ends were 5 bases for V and 9 bases for J; bases not matched to a gene: 6. The CDR3 DNA follows: TGTGCCAGCAGCCCCGGACAGGGAGGTTCACCCCTCCACTTT. Amino acid sequence: CASSPGQGGSPLHF.